The 32 T cell receptor beta chains below were found in one sample sequenced in a study of cytomegalovirus exposure and HLA in healthy donors. The PCR used 60 Vbeta and 13 Jbeta primers. Measured with immunoSEQ multiplex PCR; TCRdb has only the in-frame clones, and not every one. The sample lists roughly 250,000 clones, 75% to 85% occurring once. The sequenced sample consisted of PBMCs. The source of these receptors is a girl aged 2 to 9 in good health and CMV-seronegative.

This chain links TRBV19 with TRBJ2-3, with 8 bases that match TRBD2. The V gene's germline CDR1 is LNHDA and CDR2 SQIVND (reference sequence). The CDR3 is made up of 16 amino acids. Unmatched junction bases numbered 11, after V lost 6 bases and J lost 3 bases. The DNA for the CDR3 is TGTGCCAGTAGCATATTAGTTGGCGGGAGGACAGATACGCAGTATTTT. Its translation: CASSILVGGRTDTQYF.

This sequence joins TRBV28 and TRBJ1-2, with no clear D. Germline lookup yields CDR1 MDHEN and CDR2 SYDVKM. V lost 2 bases and J lost 8, with 9 bases in between. The CDR3 runs 12 residues. The chain's CDR3 is CASSLKQTGYTF. The CDR3 nucleotides read TGTGCCAGCAGTTTAAAACAGACCGGCTACACCTTC.

The DNA for the CDR3 is TGTGCCAGCAGCTTTCAGCGAGGGCAGTTCTTC. Translated: CASSFQRGQFF. This chain joins TRBV5-6 and TRBJ2-1; D not certain. This CDR3 is 11 amino acids long. Trimming removed 2 bases at V and 12 bases at J, with 9 bases between. CDR1 is SGHDT and CDR2 is YYEEEE in the germline V gene.

Details on this clone: The same CDR3 is also encoded by other DNA sequences in this sample. The chain combines TRBV5-1 with TRBJ1-3; TRBD1 is a possible D gene (5 bases). V was clipped by 3 bases and J by 2 bases, with 9 bases between them. The CDR3 has 14 amino acids. Germline assignment: CDR1 SGHRS and CDR2 YFSETQ. CDR3 residues: CASSSTGAGNTIYF. As DNA, the CDR3 is TGCGCCAGCAGCTCTACGGGGGCTGGAAACACCATATATTTT.

This chain connects TRBV5-6 to TRBJ1-5, with TRBD1 matching over 10 bases. CDR1 and CDR2 from the germline V gene are SGHDT and YYEEEE. V lost 8 bases, J lost 8 bases, and 7 bases stayed unmatched. The CDR3 contains 13 residues. This CDR3 reads CARETGGLEPQHF. The CDR3 DNA reads as TGTGCCAGAGAGACAGGGGGCCTGGAGCCCCAGCATTTT.

The chain is built from TRBV28 and TRBJ1-2, with 7 bases that match TRBD1. The junction had 7 bases not matched to a gene; V was cut back by 5 bases and J by 4 bases. Germline V lookup: CDR1 MDHEN, CDR2 SYDVKM. The length of the CDR3 is 14 residues. The CDR3: CASSTTDRAYGYTF. The CDR3 nucleotides read TGTGCCAGCAGTACAACCGACAGGGCCTATGGCTACACCTTC.

J is TRBJ1-1 and V is TRBV11-2, with D maybe TRBD1 (5 bases). The germline V gene has CDR1 SGHAT and CDR2 FQNNGV. This CDR3 is built from 17 residues. Trimming took off 3 bases at V and 7 bases at J, with 24 bases between the two ends. CDR3 protein: CASSFRAVKGPRGEAFF. CDR3 sequence (DNA): TGTGCCAGCAGCTTCAGGGCGGTCAAGGGGCCAAGGGGTGAAGCTTTCTTT.

This clone was counted between two and nine times. The chain recombines TRBV4-1 with TRBJ1-4; D might be TRBD1 (5 bases). The CDR3 consists of 16 residues. Trimming stripped 0 bases from V and 0 bases from J, with 8 bases between. Germline V gives CDR1 MGHRA, CDR2 YSYEKL. In DNA form, the CDR3 reads TGCGCCAGCAGCCAAGATATAGGGGCAACTAATGAAAAACTGTTTTTT. Protein product: CASSQDIGATNEKLFF.

V and J are TRBV27 and TRBJ2-2; D is possibly TRBD2 (6 bases). V lost 3 bases and J lost 4, with 9 bases in between. This CDR3 comprises 14 residues. Per the germline V gene, CDR1 is MNHEY and CDR2 is SMNVEV (reference sequence). The CDR3 bases are TGTGCCAGCAGTTTCTTCGGGAGCACCGGGGAGCTGTTTTTT. This sequence encodes CASSFFGSTGELFF.

The V gene is TRBV27, the J gene TRBJ2-5; 7 bases agree with TRBD2. Unmatched junction bases numbered 6, after V lost 6 bases and J lost 2 bases. There are 14 residues in the CDR3. Germline CDR1 reads MNHEY; CDR2 reads SMNVEV (reference sequence). CDR3 nucleotides: TGTGCCAGCAGGCGGAGTAGCGGGCAAGAGACCCAGTACTTC. Translated, it gives CASRRSSGQETQYF.

V and J are TRBV29-1 and TRBJ2-3; TRBD1 aligns across 9 bases. The germline V gene encodes CDR1 SQVTM and CDR2 ANQGSEA. This CDR3 spans 15 amino acids. Germline trimming cut 5 bases from V and 0 bases from J; bases unmatched to any gene: 6. The CDR3 region has the DNA TGCAGCGTTCGCCCCGGGACAGGGAGCACAGATACGCAGTATTTT. Protein: CSVRPGTGSTDTQYF.

The J gene is TRBJ1-5, the V gene TRBV16; D is unclear. V was shortened by 1 base and J by 0 bases, with 10 bases between the two germline ends. The CDR3 sequence is 16 residues long. Germline V gene data show CDR1 as KGHSY and CDR2 as FQNENV. In nucleotides, the CDR3 is TGTGCCAGCAGCCAATTATGGGCACTTAGCAATCAGCCCCAGCATTTT. Residues: CASSQLWALSNQPQHF. Drawing the rest from reference TRBV16 and TRBJ1-5, the complete variable domain is GEEVAQTPKHLVRGEGQKAKLYCAPIKGHSYVFWYQQVLKNEFKFLISFQNENVFDETGMPKERFSAKCLPNSPCSLEIQATKLEDSAVYFCASSQLWALSNQPQHFGDGTRLSIL.

The rearrangement joins TRBV10-3 to TRBJ1-5; D uncertain. The V and J ends lost 6 bases and 4 bases respectively, with 10 bases between them. The CDR3 length is 13 residues. The germline gives CDR1 ENHRY, CDR2 SYGVKD. The CDR3 loop is CAISPDINQPQHF. The CDR3 bases are TGTGCCATCAGCCCCGACATTAATCAGCCCCAGCATTTT.

CDR3 residues: CASSLDTSFYEQYF. CDR3 coding DNA: TGCGCCAGCAGCTTAGACACGTCCTTCTACGAGCAGTACTTC. The chain joins TRBV5-1 to TRBJ2-7; D ambiguous. Per germline, CDR1 SGHRS and CDR2 YFSETQ. The CDR3 sequence is 14 residues long. Between the trimmed V and J ends, which lost 2 bases and 3 bases, there was a span of 12 bases.

There are a few counts of this clone. The chain combines TRBV25-1 with TRBJ2-3, with D possibly being TRBD1 (5 bases). CDR3 length equals 12 residues. CDR1 and CDR2 (germline): MGHDK, SYGVNS. V shed 10 bases and J shed 4 bases, with 12 bases lying between them. The CDR3 region is CATGWGPDTQYF. The CDR3 nucleotides read TGTGCCACCGGATGGGGCCCAGATACGCAGTATTTT.

The chain has TRBV4-2 and TRBJ2-7; 11 bases are a match to TRBD1. Per germline, CDR1 LGHNA and CDR2 YNFKEQ. This CDR3 is 18 amino acids long. J was trimmed by 2 bases and V by 0 bases; bases with no gene match: 9. CDR3 bases: TGTGCCAGCAGCCAAGATCGCAGGGACAGGGGGAGTGCCTACGAGCAGTACTTC. It is translated as CASSQDRRDRGSAYEQYF.

The chain is built from TRBV9 and TRBJ1-1, with 9 bases lining up with TRBD1. Germline V gives CDR1 SGDLS, CDR2 YYNGEE. The V gene end was trimmed by 4 bases and the J gene end by 5 bases; junction bases not matched to a gene: 6. The CDR3 has 14 residues. CDR3: CASSPGQGVTEAFF. The CDR3 bases are TGTGCCAGCAGCCCGGGACAGGGTGTTACTGAAGCTTTCTTT.

J is TRBJ1-2 and V is TRBV6-5; D is ambiguous. Trimming shortened V by 2 bases and J by 3 bases, and 13 bases separated the two germline ends. Germline lookup yields CDR1 MNHEY and CDR2 SVGAGI. CDR3 length: 15 residues. In DNA form, the CDR3 reads TGTGCCAGCAGTTACCTCTTTGGCAGTTACTATGGCTACACCTTC. As protein: CASSYLFGSYYGYTF.

The chain has TRBV25-1 and TRBJ2-7; 7 nucleotides agree with TRBD1. Germline trimming cut 7 bases from V and 1 base from J; bases unmatched to any gene: 7. CDR1 is MGHDK, CDR2 SYGVNS, per germline. The CDR3 is 14 amino acids. The CDR3 bases are TGTGCCAGCACCGCAGGGGGAGTTTCCTACGAGCAGTACTTC. Translated: CASTAGGVSYEQYF.

The V call is TRBV4-1, the J call TRBJ2-3; 8 nucleotides line up with TRBD1. Trimming removed 4 bases from V and 3 bases from J; junction bases left unmatched: 9. The CDR3 loop spans 16 amino acids. CDR1 is MGHRA and CDR2 is YSYEKL in the germline V gene. For the CDR3, the DNA is TGCGCCAGCAGCCTAACAGGGGGGCTTGGGACAGATACGCAGTATTTT. Encoded protein: CASSLTGGLGTDTQYF.

The chain is built from TRBV6-1 and TRBJ2-7; D might be TRBD2 (5 bases). The CDR3 consists of 13 residues. CDR1 and CDR2 (germline): MNHNS, SASEGT. The ends were cut back, 4 bases at V and 5 bases at J, with 12 bases in the middle. The CDR3 region has the DNA TGTGCCAGCAGTGGTAGTGACTATGACGAGCAGTACTTC. This codes for CASSGSDYDEQYF.

The chain employs TRBV28 and TRBJ2-7; D is unresolved. V gave up 5 bases and J gave up 2 bases, with 13 bases separating them. The CDR3 sequence is 14 residues long. Germline V gives CDR1 MDHEN, CDR2 SYDVKM. CDR3 coding DNA: TGTGCCAGCAGTGCGACATTACTCCCCTACGAGCAGTACTTC. Its translation: CASSATLLPYEQYF.

The rearrangement uses TRBV27 and TRBJ2-3, with 9 bases lining up with TRBD2. The CDR3 is 16 amino acids. Germline-derived CDR1 and CDR2 are MNHEY and SMNVEV (reference sequence). J was trimmed by 2 bases and V by 4 bases; bases with no gene match: 7. The CDR3 DNA follows: TGTGCCAGCAGTTCCCCGGGACTAGCACACACAGATACGCAGTATTTT. It is translated as CASSSPGLAHTDTQYF.

The chain is built from TRBV10-1 and TRBJ2-2; TRBD2 might be the D (5 bases). Germline CDR1 and CDR2: WNHNN and SYGVQD (reference sequence). The V end was cut by 5 bases, the J end by 6 bases, with 10 bases between. The CDR3 totals 13 residues. The chain's CDR3 is CASSQRRAGELFF. The DNA of the CDR3 is TGCGCCAGCAGTCAACGGCGGGCCGGGGAGCTGTTTTTT.

V usage is TRBV7-3 and J usage is TRBJ2-2, with TRBD2 matching 8 bases. V trimming: 5 bases; J trimming: 2 bases; junction bases outside the gene matches: 19. The germline V gene encodes CDR1 SGHTA and CDR2 FQGTGA. The length of the CDR3 is 20 residues. The CDR3 spells CASSQRGGALAGFNTGELFF. The CDR3 DNA reads TGTGCCAGCAGCCAAAGGGGCGGAGCTCTAGCGGGCTTTAACACCGGGGAGCTGTTTTTT.

The chain is built from TRBV27 and TRBJ2-2, with a possible D match to TRBD2 (6 bases). Trimming removed 7 bases at V and 4 bases at J, with 10 bases between. The CDR3 runs 13 residues. Germline lookup yields CDR1 MNHEY and CDR2 SMNVEV (reference sequence). As DNA, the CDR3 is TGTGCCAGCACCGAGGGAGGCACCGGGGAGCTGTTTTTT. Protein: CASTEGGTGELFF.

This chain joins TRBV7-3 and TRBJ2-7; 7 bases are shared with TRBD1. CDR1 SGHTA and CDR2 FQGTGA come from the germline V gene. CDR3 length equals 13 residues. Trimming removed 5 bases from V and 3 bases from J; junction bases left unmatched: 4. The CDR3 coding sequence is TGTGCCAGCAGCCTCGGGACAGTCTACGAGCAGTACTTC. Its translation: CASSLGTVYEQYF. The full variable domain, completed using reference TRBV7-3 and TRBJ2-7, is GAGVSQTPSNKVTEKGKYVELRCDPISGHTALYWYRQSLGQGPEFLIYFQGTGAADDSGLPNDRFFAVRPEGSVSTLKIQRTERGDSAVYLCASSLGTVYEQYFGPGTRLTVT.

In regard to this clone: One end of the junction is discordant with germline, which a read error may explain. The gene calls are TRBV5-1 and TRBJ2-1; 9 positions agree with TRBD2. The CDR3 is 13 amino acids. Germline CDR1 reads SGHRS; CDR2 reads YFSETQ. The CDR3 DNA reads TGCGCCAGCAGCCAGACTAGCGGTAATGAGCAATTCTTC. Translation: CASSQTSGNEQFF.

The chain couples TRBV30 to TRBJ2-1, with D maybe TRBD2 (5 bases). The CDR3 has 15 amino acids. Looked up from germline, CDR1 is GTSNPN and CDR2 is SVGIG (reference sequence). Trimming stripped 0 bases from V and 7 bases from J, with 16 bases between. The CDR3 DNA follows: TGTGCCTGGAGTGTACCCGGGAACGGTAAGAATGAGCAGTTCTTC. Protein product: CAWSVPGNGKNEQFF.

The rearrangement links TRBV6-6 to TRBJ2-3, with TRBD1 identical over 7 bases. The ends lost 2 bases at V and 0 bases at J; junction bases unmatched: 5. The CDR3 runs to 16 residues. CDR1 is MNHNY, CDR2 SVGAGI, per germline (reference sequence). The DNA of the CDR3 is TGTGCCAGCAGTTACCGGACAGGCCCCAGCACAGATACGCAGTATTTT. Translated: CASSYRTGPSTDTQYF.

This sequence joins TRBV28 and TRBJ1-2; D perhaps matches TRBD1 (6 bases). The germline V gene has CDR1 MDHEN and CDR2 SYDVKM. V was pared by 5 bases and J by 6 bases, with 10 bases between. CDR3 length: 12 residues. CDR3 DNA sequence: TGTGCCAGCAGTGAAACAGGGAATGGCTACACCTTC. It yields the protein CASSETGNGYTF.

The chain combines TRBV15 with TRBJ1-5; a possible D gene is TRBD1 (6 bases). The CDR3 is made up of 14 amino acids. Germline V gene lookup returns CDR1 LNHNV and CDR2 YYDKDF (reference sequence). With 1 base removed from V and 7 bases from J, the gap between germline ends came to 11 bases. CDR3 DNA: TGTGCCACCAGCAGAGCACAGGGTGTCCAGCCCCAGCATTTT. Translation: CATSRAQGVQPQHF.